One sample yielded the 4 T cell receptor beta chains listed below, sequenced in a study of OX40 agonist ivuxolimab in advanced cancers. This table comes from immunoSEQ multiplex PCR, and its TCRdb copy is limited to in-frame clones, with some not included. The repertoire has about 94,000 clones, roughly 84% of them found once; the top ten carry 0.31%. The sequenced sample was CD4+ or CD8+ T cells sorted from blood, obtained in a trial of the OX40 agonist ivuxolimab. These receptors originate from an adult with an advanced solid tumor such as melanoma, head and neck, liver or kidney cancer.

This chain links TRBV6-5 with TRBJ2-2; the D is unclear. The germline V gene has CDR1 MNHEY and CDR2 SVGAGI. This CDR3 is built from 15 residues. V was cut by 0 bases and J by 3 bases, with 8 bases left in between. CDR3 in amino acids: CASSYSSLDTGELFF. CDR3 nucleotide sequence: TGTGCCAGCAGTTACTCGAGTCTCGACACCGGGGAGCTGTTTTTT.

This sequence joins TRBV16 and TRBJ1-6; 7 bases fit TRBD1. Germline CDR1 and CDR2: KGHSY and FQNENV. Losses at the gene ends were 5 bases for V and 6 bases for J; bases not matched to a gene: 4. CDR3 length: 14 residues. In DNA form, the CDR3 reads TGTGCCAGCAGCTTACAGGGGATTAATTCACCCCTCCACTTT. Residues: CASSLQGINSPLHF.

The genes are TRBV18 and TRBJ1-5; 10 bases map to TRBD1. CDR3 length: 13 amino acids. Germline V lookup: CDR1 KGHSH, CDR2 LQKENI. After removal of 8 bases from V and 5 bases from J, the junction contained 3 bases not matched to a gene. The chain's CDR3 is CASRQGADQPQHF. In nucleotides, the CDR3 is TGTGCCAGCCGACAGGGGGCAGATCAGCCCCAGCATTTT.

The chain recombines TRBV6-5 with TRBJ2-4; D is possibly TRBD1 (5 bases). The CDR3 sequence is 16 residues long. Germline V gene data show CDR1 as MNHEY and CDR2 as SVGAGI. Trimming took 0 bases from V and 0 from J, leaving 9 bases between them. CDR3 amino acids: CASSYSYQGAKNIQYF. The DNA for the CDR3 is TGTGCCAGCAGTTACTCCTACCAGGGAGCCAAAAACATTCAGTACTTC.